These T cell receptor beta chains were read from a single sample in a study of response to subunit inactivated influenza vaccine. MiXCR, applied by TCRdb to the RT-PCR reads, yields one record per CDR3 protein. The sample consists of 200,000 to 300,000 distinct CDR3 sequences, 12% of them appearing once. The material sequenced was non-naive T cells sorted from PBMCs, taken around two weeks before vaccination. The origin of the receptors is a man aged 50 to 59 who received an inactivated influenza vaccine. The CDR3 runs from the conserved cysteine through the conserved F or W.

>TRBV3-1|TRBJ2-7
CASSLAMGDYEQYF
>TRBV7-3|TRBJ2-2
CASSLSTGTNTGELFF
>TRBV7-9|TRBJ1-3
CASSPPSSNTIYF
>TRBV12-2|TRBJ2-1
CASRLEHRDYYNEQFF
>TRBV21-1|TRBJ1-6
CASTFTGTDNSPLHF
>TRBV29-1|TRBJ2-1
CSVGHGRGGQFF
>TRBV7-2|TRBJ2-5
CASSGIPKAGGQETQYF
>TRBV5-1|TRBJ2-3
CATAGTSGTDTQYF
>TRBV7-8|TRBJ2-5
CASRTGATQYF
>TRBV7-6|TRBJ2-1
CASSLAGSGYNEQFF
>TRBV7-2|TRBJ1-3
CASSLVPGNPPNTIYF
>TRBV30|TRBJ1-2
CAWSVLGARNGYTF
>TRBV18|TRBJ2-7
CASSPFQGRRDEQYF
>TRBV10-2|TRBJ2-3
CASSEIDTQYF
>TRBV12-3/TRBV12-4|TRBJ2-1
CASSLAGGWGNEQFF
>TRBV24-1|TRBJ2-1
CATSDPSGRDYNEQFF